The source of this T cell receptor beta chain is a study of control samples from healthy donors and cancer patients. This CDR3 is 16 amino acids long. Looked up from germline, CDR1 is MNHNY and CDR2 is SVGAGI (reference sequence). The V segment lost 7 bases and the J segment 8 bases; nucleotides outside the gene matches: 12. The repertoire was sequenced with immunoSEQ multiplex PCR; TCRdb's copy has only in-frame clones and lacks some. The repertoire holds roughly 150,000 clones, with over 85% as singletons. The sequence came from a man aged 45-60 years in good health. Material: blood. The V and J genes are TRBV6-6 and TRBJ2-2, with 11 bases that match TRBD1. The CDR3 DNA reads TGTGCCAGCATCCCGAGCGGGACAGGGGGTGGTGGGGAGCTGTTTTTT. Protein product: CASIPSGTGGGGELFF.